Detailed here is one T cell receptor beta chain. This clonotype occurred many times. Its cognate antigen has yet to be identified. It has no much larger one-base neighbor in the sample; base qualities were not kept. The TCR beta CDR3 regions were amplified from the RNA transcripts. The TCR CDR3 was subjected to a first round of RT-PCR using the HTBI primer set and the Qiagen OneStep RT-PCR kit. Libraries were constructed in a second round of multiplex PCR, after which size selection and purification were carried out. Libraries were sequenced paired-end with 100 bp reads on an Illumina HiSeq2000. Per the original workflow: Raw data were processed with SOAPnuke, discarding reads with adapters, uncalled bases, mean Phred below 15, or no exact constant-primer or identifier match. COPE v1.2.5 was used to merge the high-quality paired reads, and each unique nucleotide sequence was defined as a clonotype. MiTCR v1.1 was used to align the clonotypes against IMGT TRBV, TRBD and TRBJ reference segments. The analysis was restricted to V-J combinations with a frequency above 0.0001, which together covered 99% to 99.2% of the repertoires. The TCS score was defined as the ratio of F50 (clonal expansion) to E x V (chaos), calculated using BLOSUM62-based TCRdist between CDR3 peptides within each V-J. Welch's t-statistics and random forest reduced fewer than 550 V-J features to about 13, which were used in a naive Bayes classifier (R e1071). TCRdb itself trimmed the public reads at Q25 with fastp, ran MiXCR and retained productive beta chains. Each entry is one CDR3 protein sequence, shown with its most common DNA and genes. TCRdb's processing, not the study's, gives the V and J calls here. For this sample there are 650,000 to 750,000 distinct CDR3 sequences; about 14% appear just once. Of the sample, roughly 10% falls within the top ten clones.

This specimen belongs to a study of T cells in Graves' hyperthyroidism and ophthalmopathy (dated 2019 in TCRdb). With respect to the entire study: Peripheral blood samples were taken at the time of initial diagnosis, prior to any treatment. A discovery cohort of approximately 97 patients, fewer than 50 with Graves' ophthalmopathy and fewer than 65 with stable Graves' hyperthyroidism, was used to find distinguishing TCR V-J signatures. Prospective prediction of ophthalmopathy was tested in an independent validation cohort consisting of some 18 hyperthyroidism patients and 15 or so patients who later progressed to ophthalmopathy. For training and testing, the roughly 93 patients in the discovery cohort were randomly divided in a 7:3 ratio. In several Graves' hyperthyroidism patients, the study also compared T-cell repertoires from thyroid tissue with T-cell repertoires from blood. Once sampling was done, hyperthyroidism patients were given methimazole at a starting dose of 30 mg daily, whereas ophthalmopathy patients were given high-dose intravenous methylprednisolone. According to the paper, TCR Vbeta CDR3 sequencing was carried out on 120 to 150 peripheral blood samples, which came from fewer than 50 ophthalmopathy, roughly 75 hyperthyroidism and approximately 17 progressor patients. Here is what the overall study found, with its caveats: Most expanded thyroid clonotypes (frequency above 0.001) were also found in blood, which suggests that blood repertoires may mirror thyroid immune responses. Sample size was not statistically predetermined, and investigators were not blinded to group allocation. In validation, the model predicted progression to ophthalmopathy a median of about 5.9 months before onset, with roughly 70% sensitivity and 72.22% specificity. A 13 V-J signature model separated ophthalmopathy from stable hyperthyroidism, with approximately 86% sensitivity and roughly 84% specificity in cross-validation and 80%/75% in testing.

Graves' hyperthyroidism was defined as stable when no progression to ophthalmopathy occurred over 18 months of follow-up. Hyperthyroidism patients were newly diagnosed, with disease duration under 2 months, and aged 18 to 65 years. Exclusion was applied to patients with uncontrolled infections, other autoimmune diseases, pregnancy or lactation. Diagnoses were established on the basis of clinical symptoms, serum thyroxine and TRAb, thyroid ultrasound, and orbital computed tomography. Ficoll-Paque density gradient centrifugation was used to isolate PBMCs from approximately 11 ml of fresh peripheral blood. Total RNA was extracted with Trizol reagent, and quality was checked on an Agilent 2100 Bioanalyzer. Sequences were obtained from blood. This clonotype was sampled from a woman between 18 and 29 years old with Graves' hyperthyroidism.

The nucleotide sequence reads TGTGCCAGCTCCCAATCAGGTTACACTGAAGCTTTCTTT. Translated, this gives CASSQSGYTEAFF. The chain is encoded by TRBV18 joined to TRBJ1-1, with the D gene too uncertain to name. From the germline V gene, CDR1 is KGHSH and CDR2 is LQKENI. Cut back by 6 bases and 3 bases, the V and J ends lie 11 bases apart. CDR3 length: 13 amino acids, cysteine to phenylalanine. Only the CDR3 part of the read is kept: 39 bases, read in frame from the first base.